A selection of T cell receptor beta chains follows, all from one sample in a study of identical twins. TCRdb called the 5' RACE reads again in MiXCR, with one record for every CDR3 protein. The profile covers 1.5 million or so distinct CDR3 sequences, with roughly 35% appearing a single time and around 0.25% taken by the ten largest. Sequenced: cord blood. The origin of the receptors is a newborn girl in good health. Each CDR3 is given with its conserved first and last residue. A D gene is named only where the DNA matches it firmly. Some rows mark clone size as missing; the rest say once, few, many or name a class of expanded clone.

J gene | V gene | D gene | clone size | CDR3 DNA | CDR3 protein
TRBJ1-2 | TRBV30 | . | few | TGTGCCTGGAGGTTGCGGGAGTTAAGCGGCTACACCTTC | CAWRLRELSGYTF
TRBJ2-1 | TRBV25-1 | TRBD2 | . | TGTGCCAGCAGTGAATATATAGGTGGCGGGGGGGCTCGGGATGAGCAGTTCTTC | CASSEYIGGGGARDEQFF
TRBJ2-3 | TRBV3-1 | . | . | TGTGGCAGCAGCCAAACAGGGGAGGGAGATACGCAGTATTTT | CGSSQTGEGDTQYF
TRBJ1-4 | TRBV20-1 | TRBD1 | few | TGCAGTGCCCGGACAGGGCGCGAAAAACTGTTTTTT | CSARTGREKLFF
TRBJ2-3 | TRBV4-1 | TRBD2 | . | TGCGCCAGCAAACAGACTAGCGGGAGGAAGTTAGCGCAGTATTTT | CASKQTSGRKLAQYF
TRBJ2-3 | TRBV10-2 | TRBD2 | . | TGCGCCAGCAGTGAGGGACTAGCAGATACGCAGTATTTT | CASSEGLADTQYF
TRBJ2-5 | TRBV10-3 | . | . | TGTGCCATCCAGACAGGAGGCGAGACCCAGTACTTC | CAIQTGGETQYF
TRBJ1-1 | TRBV3-1 | TRBD1 | . | TGTGCCAGCAGCCTAACCAGACAGGGTCCCACCATTCTCACTGAAGCTTTCTTT | CASSLTRQGPTILTEAFF
TRBJ2-1 | TRBV25-1 | TRBD2 | . | TGTGCCAGCAGTGATCCCCCGGGAGGGCCCAGCAATGAGCAGTTCTTC | CASSDPPGGPSNEQFF
TRBJ2-7 | TRBV3-1 | TRBD1 | . | TGTGCCAGCAGCCAAGCTTACGGGACAGGGAGCCACGAGCAGTACTTC | CASSQAYGTGSHEQYF
TRBJ2-7 | TRBV20-1 | . | . | TGCAGTGAGCGAGCAGCAACCAGCTACGAGCAGTACTTC | CSERAATSYEQYF
TRBJ2-7 | TRBV20-1 | TRBD1 | few | TGCAGTGCTAGAGATCCCAGGGGGCATAACGAGCAGTACTTC | CSARDPRGHNEQYF
TRBJ2-7 | TRBV27 | . | . | TGTGCCAGCAGTCCAAAGGGTCTAGCCGGTATTTACGAGCAGTACTTC | CASSPKGLAGIYEQYF
TRBJ2-7 | TRBV2 | . | few | TGTGCCAGCAGTGAGGGGCGGTTTGCCTACGAGCAGTACTTC | CASSEGRFAYEQYF
TRBJ1-1 | TRBV28 | . | . | TGTGCCAGCTTTCTAACCAATGATACCATACAGAACGAGAACACTGAAGCTTTCTTT | CASFLTNDTIQNENTEAFF
TRBJ1-2 | TRBV12-3/TRBV12-4 | TRBD1 | many | TGTGCCAGCACCCTTGTAACCGGTAGTGTTGGGACAGTGAACTATGGCTACACCTTC | CASTLVTGSVGTVNYGYTF
TRBJ1-1 | TRBV20-1 | TRBD1 | . | TGCAGTGCTAGAGGGGCAGGGGGTGTTGGGACTGAAGCTTTCTTT | CSARGAGGVGTEAFF
TRBJ2-7 | TRBV5-1 | . | few | TGCGCCAGCAGTTGGGGGGTTACCTACGAGCAGTACTTC | CASSWGVTYEQYF
TRBJ2-1 | TRBV10-3 | TRBD2 | many | TGTGCCATCGGCGCTAGCGGGGATAATGAGCAGTTCTTC | CAIGASGDNEQFF
TRBJ2-1 | TRBV12-3/TRBV12-4 | . | few | TGTGCCAGCAGTTTAGCGAGGCGGAGGGTAACCTACAATGAGCAGTTCTTC | CASSLARRRVTYNEQFF
TRBJ2-5 | TRBV20-1 | TRBD2 | . | TGCAGTGCTAGATCGTTAGCGGGAGTGCGGGAGACCCAGTACTTC | CSARSLAGVRETQYF
TRBJ2-7 | TRBV5-1 | . | . | TGCGCCAGCAGCAAAGGAACAGGTTCCTACGAGCAGTACTTC | CASSKGTGSYEQYF
TRBJ2-3 | TRBV20-1 | TRBD2 | few | TGCAGTGCTAGAGAGGCGCGGGGGATCACAGATACGCAGTATTTT | CSAREARGITDTQYF
TRBJ1-5 | TRBV3-1 | . | few | TGTGCCAGCAGCCCCCGACGCGGGGTCAGGCCCCAGCATTTT | CASSPRRGVRPQHF
TRBJ2-4 | TRBV12-3/TRBV12-4 | TRBD1 | many | TGTGCCAGCAGTCCCGGGACAGGGAAAAACATTCAGTACTTC | CASSPGTGKNIQYF
TRBJ1-4 | TRBV12-3/TRBV12-4 | . | few | TGTGCCAGCAGTTGGGCAGGAGGGCAGGGCGGTGAAAAACTGTTTTTT | CASSWAGGQGGEKLFF
TRBJ2-7 | TRBV18 | . | few | TGTGCCAGCTCACCTGGGGCAGCAAACAATGAGCAGTACTTC | CASSPGAANNEQYF
TRBJ2-3 | TRBV7-9 | . | . | TGTGCCAGCAGCTACGACGGGGTTAGCACAGATACGCAGTATTTT | CASSYDGVSTDTQYF
TRBJ2-5 | TRBV5-1 | TRBD1 | . | TGCGCCAGCAGCTCCGGACAGGGAAGCAACCAAGAGACCCAGTACTTC | CASSSGQGSNQETQYF